The 14 T cell receptor beta chains in this list originate from one sample, sequenced in a study of cytomegalovirus exposure and HLA in healthy donors. The data were produced by immunoSEQ multiplex PCR, yet TCRdb's version contains in-frame clones alone and is incomplete. The sample lists about 150,000 clones; more than 70% were seen once. Source material: PBMCs. Source of these receptors: a human donor in good health.

V is TRBV29-1 and J is TRBJ1-6, with TRBD1 matching over 7 bases. This CDR3 is 15 amino acids long. Germline lookup yields CDR1 SQVTM and CDR2 ANQGSEA. With V trimmed by 4 bases and J by 8 bases, 11 bases remained unmatched. The CDR3 region is CSVGLMTGTDSPLHF. The CDR3 DNA sequence: TGCAGCGTTGGACTTATGACAGGGACTGATTCACCCCTCCACTTT.

This clone was seen only once. The rearrangement links TRBV21-1 to TRBJ1-2; TRBD1, as called in the table, went unchecked against the DNA. TRBV21-1 has pseudogene status. This CDR3 has 17 residues. Here the CDR3 DNA reads TGTGCCAGCAGCAAAGCCGGGACAGACACATGGAACTATGGCTACACCTTC. Its translation: CASSKAGTDTWNYGYTF.

The chain recombines TRBV2 with TRBJ2-5; TRBD2 agrees at 9 bases. Germline V CDR1 and CDR2: SNHLY, FYNNEI. This CDR3 region has 15 residues. With V trimmed by 6 bases and J by 5 bases, 10 bases remained unmatched. The CDR3 DNA reads as TGTGCCAGCAGGTTTGCGGGGGGGCCAAGGGAGACCCAGTACTTC. Translated, it gives CASRFAGGPRETQYF.

The rearrangement joins TRBV9 to TRBJ1-3, with 8 bases fitting TRBD1. J gave up 7 bases and V 3 bases, and 21 bases lay outside the gene matches. Germline-derived CDR1 and CDR2 are SGDLS and YYNGEE. The CDR3 runs 19 residues. CDR3 region: CASSGGTWTGMNHGNTIYF. The CDR3 DNA reads as TGTGCCAGCAGCGGAGGGACTTGGACAGGGATGAATCACGGGAACACCATATATTTT.

The gene calls are TRBV5-5 and TRBJ1-2, with TRBD1 as a possible D gene (5 bases). The germline V gene encodes CDR1 SGHKS and CDR2 YYEKEE (reference sequence). V dropped 3 bases and J dropped 4 bases, with 13 bases sitting between them. The CDR3 contains 14 residues. CDR3: CASSSWLGGYGYTF. CDR3 sequence (DNA): TGTGCCAGCAGCTCGTGGCTGGGGGGCTATGGCTACACCTTC.

V gene TRBV6-1 combines with J gene TRBJ2-7; TRBD1 agrees at 7 bases. V lost 4 bases to trimming and J lost 3 bases; unmatched junction nucleotides: 6. The CDR3 has 14 amino acids. Germline loops: CDR1 MNHNS, CDR2 SASEGT. For the CDR3, the DNA is TGTGCCAGCAGTGCTCGACAGGGTGGCTACGAGCAGTACTTC. It is translated as CASSARQGGYEQYF.

This clone was seen just once. This chain links TRBV11-3 with TRBJ1-2, with unresolved D. The germline gives CDR1 SGHNT, CDR2 YENEEA. The CDR3 totals 20 residues. Trimming took 3 bases from V and 2 from J, leaving 28 bases between them. The CDR3 protein is CASSFRPEIKEATFNYGYTF. The CDR3 DNA reads TGTGCCAGCAGCTTTCGACCGGAAATCAAGGAGGCGACCTTCAACTATGGCTACACCTTC.

The J gene is TRBJ2-7, the V gene TRBV28, with a possible D match to TRBD1 (6 bases). The germline gives CDR1 MDHEN, CDR2 SYDVKM. The CDR3 has 13 residues. V was pared by 3 bases and J by 5 bases, with 11 bases between. CDR3 DNA: TGTGCCAGCAGTTTCCAGGGGTGGAACGAGCAGTACTTC. Amino acids: CASSFQGWNEQYF.

V is TRBV5-1 and J is TRBJ2-3; the D gene is possibly TRBD1 (6 bases). This CDR3 has 14 amino acids. The V and J ends lost 7 bases and 6 bases respectively, with 18 bases between them. Germline CDR1 and CDR2: SGHRS and YFSETQ. CDR3 bases: TGCGCCAGCTACCGGGACACTTCACAGGATACGCAGTATTTT. The encoded protein is CASYRDTSQDTQYF.

The genes are TRBV9 and TRBJ2-6, with D perhaps TRBD1 (5 bases). Per germline, CDR1 SGDLS and CDR2 YYNGEE. CDR3 length equals 16 residues. Trimming took 2 bases from V and 4 from J, leaving 13 bases between them. DNA for the CDR3: TGTGCCAGCAGCGTTAACAAGGGGATAGGGGCCAACGTCCTGACTTTC. Its translation is CASSVNKGIGANVLTF.

V gene TRBV12-5 combines with J gene TRBJ2-6, with a weak D call TRBD2 (5 bases). The CDR3 consists of 17 residues. Germline V gene data show CDR1 as LGHNT and CDR2 as FRNRAP. Trimming removed 3 bases at V and 2 bases at J, with 14 bases between. The CDR3 nucleotides are TGTGCTAGTGGTTTTGAGGGAGTGTCCGCTGGGGCCAACGTCCTGACTTTC. Amino acid sequence: CASGFEGVSAGANVLTF.

This clone was recorded only once. The same CDR3 also results from other DNA sequences found in this sample. This chain connects TRBV9 to TRBJ2-2; maybe TRBD1 (5 bases). V was clipped by 0 bases and J by 6 bases, with 9 bases between them. Germline loops: CDR1 SGDLS, CDR2 YYNGEE. The CDR3 is made up of 14 amino acids. For the CDR3, the DNA is TGTGCCAGCAGCGTAGTAGGGGAAGCCGGGGAGCTGTTTTTT. This codes for CASSVVGEAGELFF.

The V call is TRBV5-4, the J call TRBJ2-6; maybe TRBD1 (6 bases). Germline lookup yields CDR1 SGHNT and CDR2 YYREEE (reference sequence). V dropped 4 bases and J dropped 1 base, with 12 bases sitting between them. The CDR3 covers 16 residues. The CDR3 sequence: CASSPRTGSGANVLTF. CDR3 bases: TGTGCCAGCAGCCCCCGAACAGGGTCTGGGGCCAACGTCCTGACTTTC.

This clone appeared a few times. This chain connects TRBV2 to TRBJ1-2; no clear D. This CDR3 has 13 residues. Between the trimmed V and J ends, which lost 7 bases and 4 bases, there was a span of 13 bases. Germline lookup yields CDR1 SNHLY and CDR2 FYNNEI. CDR3: CASTLGFSYGYTF. The DNA of the CDR3 is TGTGCCAGCACTTTGGGCTTCAGCTATGGCTACACCTTC. The variable domain in full, with the rest retrieved from reference TRBV2 and TRBJ1-2, is EPEVTQTPSHQVTQMGQEVILRCVPISNHLYFYWYRQILGQKVEFLVSFYNNEISEKSEIFDDQFSVERPDGSNFTLKIRSTKLEDSAMYFCASTLGFSYGYTFGSGTRLTVV.